The clone carrying this T cell receptor (beta chain) was seen repeatedly, ten times or more. Its antigen is still unknown. This sample's time point: sample taken at primary tumor resection. Whole RNA was taken from tumor, nontumor lung or frozen PBMC; it was then sequenced unsorted. Samples were obtained from about 75 donors, all untreated early-stage non-small cell lung cancer patients. V was cut by 4 bases and J by 3 bases, with 21 bases left in between. Germline values: CDR1 SGHRS, CDR2 YFSETQ. The CDR3 runs 17 residues. This sample is part of a study of spatial heterogeneity in lung cancer. The overall study: Alpha-chain detections were consistently fewer than beta-chain detections among the sequences. Combinations of a unique TCR and a UMI were tallied in raw reads, and on average each appeared more than ten times. Study-level findings and limits: Whereas they appeared in blood less at follow-up, ubiquitous expanded tumor TCRs appeared there more at resection.

TCRdb fed the 5' RACE reads into MiXCR, producing one record per CDR3 protein. Among around 12,000 distinct CDR3 sequences listed, approximately 14% were seen once. This TCR derives from a female donor with early-stage non-small cell lung cancer. V usage is TRBV5-1 and J usage is TRBJ2-3, with D tentatively TRBD2 (6 bases). This sample comprised PBMCs, obtained at surgery. CDR3 in amino acids: CASSMGGRELRTDTQYF. The DNA of the CDR3 is TGCGCCAGCAGCATGGGTGGGCGGGAACTTCGGACAGATACGCAGTATTTT.